These 25 T cell receptor beta chains share one sample of origin, sequenced in a study of T cells in Graves' hyperthyroidism and ophthalmopathy. The source material, RNA transcripts, was used to amplify TCR beta CDR3 regions. HTBI primers drove first-round RT-PCR of the TCR CDR3. TCRdb analysed the multiplex PCR reads with MiXCR anew, one entry per CDR3 protein. The sample consists of roughly 650,000 distinct CDR3 sequences, roughly a sixth of them appearing once. The material sequenced was blood. These TCRs come from a woman aged 40 to 55 with Graves' ophthalmopathy.

This clonotype was counted ten times or more. The chain carries TRBV30 and TRBJ2-7, with 7 bases identical to TRBD2. This CDR3 is built from 13 residues. CDR1 and CDR2 from the germline V gene are GTSNPN and SVGIG (reference sequence). J gave up 5 bases and V 2 bases, and 6 bases lay outside the gene matches. The CDR3 region is CAWSSTGRDEQYF. The CDR3 coding sequence is TGTGCCTGGAGTTCCACGGGGAGGGACGAGCAGTACTTC.

This clonotype was seen at least ten times. The chain joins TRBV12-3 or TRBV12-4 to TRBJ2-5, with TRBD2 identical over 14 bases. V lost 3 bases and J lost 2; bases outside the gene matches: 2. This CDR3 spans 16 amino acids. CDR3 protein: CASSFGTSGGQETQYF. The CDR3 DNA follows: TGTGCCAGCAGTTTCGGGACTAGCGGGGGTCAAGAGACCCAGTACTTC.

This clonotype was counted ten times or more. The rearrangement joins TRBV7-9 to TRBJ2-3; tentatively, D is TRBD2 (5 bases). With 5 bases removed from V and 6 bases from J, the gap between germline ends came to 12 bases. CDR1 is SEHNR and CDR2 is FQNEAQ in the germline V gene (reference sequence). CDR3 length equals 13 residues. In nucleotides, the CDR3 is TGTGCCAGCAGCGTGCAAGGGAGTGATACGCAGTATTTT. Translation: CASSVQGSDTQYF.

There are many counts of this clonotype. CDR3 protein: CASSPGTTSEQFF. The CDR3 DNA reads TGTGCCAGCAGCCCTGGGACCACCAGTGAGCAGTTCTTC. J is TRBJ2-1 and V is TRBV3-1; D could derive from TRBD1 or TRBD2 (5 bases each). Germline CDR1 LGHDT, CDR2 YNNKEL (reference sequence). Deletions cut 4 bases from V and 9 bases from J, with 13 bases between. CDR3 length equals 13 residues.

This clonotype was observed many times. The chain carries TRBV5-1 and TRBJ2-1, with TRBD2 matching over 13 bases. The CDR3 sequence is 15 residues long. The V segment lost 0 bases and the J segment 11 bases; nucleotides outside the gene matches: 5. Germline lookup yields CDR1 SGHRS and CDR2 YFSETQ. CDR3 bases: TGCGCCAGCAGCTTGGTACTAGCGGGGGGGCAGAAGCAGTTCTTC. Translating it yields CASSLVLAGGQKQFF.

This clonotype was seen a few times. V gene TRBV27 combines with J gene TRBJ2-5; no firm D call. The CDR3 runs to 13 residues. Deletions cut 3 bases from V and 0 bases from J, with 5 bases between. From germline, CDR1 is MNHEY and CDR2 SMNVEV (reference sequence). The CDR3 nucleotides are TGTGCCAGCAGTTTTTCGTACCAAGAGACCCAGTACTTC. This translates into CASSFSYQETQYF.

A few counts support this clonotype. The V and J genes are TRBV20-1 and TRBJ1-4; tentative D call: TRBD1 (5 bases). The CDR3 has 12 amino acids. V was clipped by 5 bases and J by 5 bases, with 9 bases between them. Germline V gives CDR1 DFQATT, CDR2 SNEGSKA (reference sequence). The CDR3 here is CSAQGRNEKLFF. In DNA form, the CDR3 reads TGCAGTGCTCAGGGACGGAATGAAAAACTGTTTTTT.

This clonotype was observed a handful of times. J is TRBJ1-4 and V is TRBV20-1, with D hard to call. V was shortened by 0 bases and J by 4 bases, with 21 bases between the two germline ends. The CDR3 is made up of 18 amino acids. In germline, CDR1 is DFQATT, CDR2 SNEGSKA (reference sequence). CDR3: CSARDTGRFVSGNEKLFF. The CDR3 bases are TGCAGTGCTAGAGATACCGGGCGTTTCGTCTCTGGTAATGAAAAACTGTTTTTT.

This clonotype showed up many times. V usage is TRBV3-1 and J usage is TRBJ1-1, with D perhaps matching TRBD1 (6 bases). The CDR3 length is 16 residues. CDR1 and CDR2 (germline): LGHDT, YNNKEL (reference sequence). Deletions cut 4 bases from V and 0 bases from J, with 15 bases between. CDR3 sequence: CASSPYRGGMNTEAFF. CDR3 bases: TGTGCCAGCAGCCCATATAGGGGGGGGATGAACACTGAAGCTTTCTTT.

This clonotype was seen repeatedly, ten times or more. The chain is built from TRBV28 and TRBJ2-7; possibly TRBD1 or TRBD2 for D (6 bases each). The CDR3 runs 16 residues. The V end was cut by 3 bases, the J end by 3 bases, with 18 bases between. Germline loops: CDR1 MDHEN, CDR2 SYDVKM. CDR3 residues: CASSLSPTGGYYEQYF. In DNA, the CDR3 is TGTGCCAGCAGTTTGTCCCCGACAGGAGGGTACTACGAGCAGTACTTC. Full variable domain (outside the CDR3, taken from reference TRBV28 and TRBJ2-7): DVKVTQSSRYLVKRTGEKVFLECVQDMDHENMFWYRQDPGLGLRLIYFSYDVKMKEKGDIPEGYSVSREKKERFSLILESASTNQTSMYLCASSLSPTGGYYEQYFGPGTRLTVT.

This clonotype was counted between two and nine times. This chain connects TRBV2 to TRBJ1-1, with 9 bases matching TRBD1. Germline assignment: CDR1 SNHLY and CDR2 FYNNEI. J gave up 5 bases and V 2 bases, and 9 bases lay outside the gene matches. The CDR3 runs to 16 residues. The CDR3 region is CASSEFTGTGNTEAFF. CDR3 nucleotide sequence: TGTGCCAGCAGTGAATTTACCGGGACAGGGAATACTGAAGCTTTCTTT. Filled out from reference TRBV2 and TRBJ1-1, the complete variable domain reads EPEVTQTPSHQVTQMGQEVILRCVPISNHLYFYWYRQILGQKVEFLVSFYNNEISEKSEIFDDQFSVERPDGSNFTLKIRSTKLEDSAMYFCASSEFTGTGNTEAFFGQGTRLTVV.

This clonotype came up many times. The chain links TRBV2 to TRBJ2-3, with D maybe TRBD2 (6 bases). This CDR3 spans 12 amino acids. V was shortened by 9 bases and J by 3 bases, with 10 bases between the two germline ends. The V gene's germline CDR1 is SNHLY and CDR2 FYNNEI. DNA of the CDR3: TGTGCCAGTTGGGAGGTTACAGATACGCAGTATTTT. It encodes CASWEVTDTQYF.

In this sample, this clonotype turned up many times. The chain links TRBV28 to TRBJ2-7; D could derive from TRBD1 or TRBD2 (5 bases each). Germline CDR1 reads MDHEN; CDR2 reads SYDVKM. V lost 7 bases to trimming and J lost 2 bases, with 12 bases between them. CDR3 size: 13 residues. CDR3 DNA: TGTGCCAGCAAACGGGACGGCCCCTACGAGCAGTACTTC. This codes for CASKRDGPYEQYF.

This clonotype was detected only a few times. The V and J genes are TRBV11-2 and TRBJ2-3, with 7 nucleotides matching TRBD2. The CDR3 loop spans 16 amino acids. V shed 5 bases and J 0 bases; nucleotides not matched to a gene: 8. Germline lookup yields CDR1 SGHAT and CDR2 FQNNGV. The CDR3 spells CASSLGLRGSTDTQYF. CDR3 DNA sequence: TGTGCCAGCAGCCTAGGGTTGCGGGGGAGCACAGATACGCAGTATTTT.

This clonotype was counted many times. This chain links TRBV10-3 with TRBJ2-7, with D perhaps given as TRBD1 or TRBD2 (6 bases each). Germline values: CDR1 ENHRY, CDR2 SYGVKD. V lost 6 bases to trimming and J lost 6 bases, with 18 bases between them. The CDR3 sequence is 14 residues long. The CDR3 protein is CAIRAGHSQGEQYF. Here the CDR3 DNA reads TGTGCCATCAGGGCGGGACATTCCCAGGGCGAGCAGTACTTC.

Only a few counts were recorded for this clonotype. The J gene is TRBJ2-3, the V gene TRBV7-9; 9 bases line up with TRBD2. V trimming: 5 bases; J trimming: 4 bases; junction bases outside the gene matches: 16. Germline-derived CDR1 and CDR2 are SEHNR and FQNEAQ (reference sequence). CDR3 length: 18 amino acids. In DNA, the CDR3 is TGTGCCAGCAGCGCCACGTGGGGGTCAGCGGGAGGCGCAGATACGCAGTATTTT. Translation: CASSATWGSAGGADTQYF.

CDR3 in amino acids: CASSHQGTGYYNEQFF. In nucleotides, the CDR3 is TGTGCCAGCAGCCACCAGGGGACAGGGTACTACAATGAGCAGTTCTTC. The rearrangement links TRBV6-4 to TRBJ2-1; TRBD1 matches 9 bases. Germline trimming cut 6 bases from V and 3 bases from J; bases unmatched to any gene: 9. Germline CDR1 and CDR2: MRHNA and SNTAGT. This CDR3 comprises 16 residues.

About this clonotype: A read error may explain this, as a much larger clone is one base away. V and J are TRBV30 and TRBJ2-7; D unresolved. The CDR3 runs to 12 residues. Trimming took off 3 bases at V and 6 bases at J, with 12 bases between the two ends. From germline, CDR1 is GTSNPN and CDR2 SVGIG (reference sequence). The CDR3 reads CAWRVMEGEQYF. CDR3 coding DNA: TGTGCCTGGAGGGTGATGGAAGGCGAGCAGTACTTC.

The CDR3 sequence is CASSPLDGGGQPQHF. CDR3 coding DNA: TGCGCCAGCAGCCCCCTGGACGGGGGCGGTCAGCCCCAGCATTTT. This chain links TRBV4-1 with TRBJ1-5; possibly TRBD1 for D (6 bases). V lost 4 bases and J lost 6, with 16 bases in between. The germline V gene encodes CDR1 MGHRA and CDR2 YSYEKL. This CDR3 comprises 15 residues.

The rearrangement joins TRBV7-3 to TRBJ2-5; 9 bases are shared with TRBD2. Losses at the gene ends were 1 base for V and 0 bases for J; bases not matched to a gene: 3. The germline CDR1 and CDR2 sequences are SGHTA and FQGTGA. The CDR3 covers 16 residues. CDR3 residues: CASSLRLAGNQETQYF. The CDR3 bases are TGTGCCAGCAGCTTAAGGCTAGCGGGAAACCAAGAGACCCAGTACTTC.

Only a few counts were recorded for this clonotype. The chain links TRBV29-1 to TRBJ1-3; TRBD1 might be the D (5 bases). There are 14 residues in the CDR3. V was cut by 8 bases and J by 7 bases, with 21 bases left in between. Germline values: CDR1 SQVTM, CDR2 ANQGSEA. This CDR3 is CSYRTGPRGNTIYF. The CDR3 DNA reads TGCAGCTATAGAACAGGACCGAGGGGTAACACCATATATTTT.

The chain links TRBV9 to TRBJ1-5, with D unresolved. Trimming removed 0 bases at V and 3 bases at J, with 10 bases between. Germline V CDR1 and CDR2: SGDLS, YYNGEE. This CDR3 spans 15 amino acids. The CDR3 DNA reads as TGTGCCAGCAGCGTAGGGCCTACGAACAATCAGCCCCAGCATTTT. Protein: CASSVGPTNNQPQHF. The complete variable domain, with remaining parts taken from reference TRBV9 and TRBJ1-5, reads DSGVTQTPKHLITATGQRVTLRCSPRSGDLSVYWYQQSLDQGLQFLIQYYNGEERAKGNILERFSAQQFPDLHSELNLSSLELGDSALYFCASSVGPTNNQPQHFGDGTRLSIL.

This clonotype has only one observation. V usage is TRBV5-1 and J usage is TRBJ2-5, with TRBD2 matching over 9 bases. J lost 2 bases, V lost 3 bases, and 8 bases had no gene match. There are 16 residues in the CDR3. Germline CDR1 reads SGHRS; CDR2 reads YFSETQ. CDR3 nucleotides: TGCGCCAGCAGCTCTTTAGCGGGGGTGAATCAAGAGACCCAGTACTTC. Translation gives CASSSLAGVNQETQYF.

The chain combines TRBV6-9 with TRBJ1-1; D is ambiguous. This CDR3 is built from 13 residues. From germline, CDR1 is MNHGY and CDR2 SVAAGI. The V end lost 5 bases, the J end lost 0 bases, and 7 bases lay between the germline ends. CDR3: CASSGIMNTEAFF. CDR3 coding DNA: TGTGCCAGCAGTGGGATTATGAACACTGAAGCTTTCTTT.

For the CDR3, the DNA is TGCAGTGCTGCCAGACAGAGCCTTGAAGCTTTCTTT. Translated, it gives CSAARQSLEAFF. The chain recombines TRBV20-1 with TRBJ1-1; D is possibly TRBD1 (5 bases). The CDR3 runs 12 residues. Germline values: CDR1 DFQATT, CDR2 SNEGSKA (reference sequence). The germline V and J ends were trimmed by 5 bases and 7 bases, with 14 bases remaining between them.